This TCR beta chain was identified in a study of vaccination and CD4 T cells after COVID-19. Cultured CD4+ T-cell DNA underwent Oncomine TCR Beta short-read sequencing. A single record per CDR3 protein comes from TCRdb applying MiXCR to the PCR reads. Here the sample spans some 16,000 distinct CDR3 sequences, 50% being singletons. Germline V gene data show CDR1 as SGHDN and CDR2 as FVKESK. The germline V and J ends were trimmed by 4 bases and 4 bases, with 8 bases remaining between them. This CDR3 has 14 residues. As concerns this clonotype: Its antigen is unidentified.

Treatment of the sample: roughly nine-day PBMC culture with coronavirus spike peptide pools or control peptides (ViraFEST assay). V gene TRBV14 combines with J gene TRBJ1-6, with D possibly matching TRBD1 (5 bases). The receptor comes from a human donor who had recovered from COVID-19. Material for sequencing was CD4+ T cells from blood, cultured in vitro. Here the CDR3 reads CASSPGRYNSPLHF. The CDR3 DNA reads as TGTGCCAGCAGCCCGGGACGGTATAATTCACCCCTCCACTTT.